This T cell receptor beta chain was documented in a study of blood T cell repertoires in COVID-19. At the level of the study: The origin of the acute and convalescent COVID-19 samples was the United States, Italy and Spain.

In the original workflow: Estimates of nucleated cell counts were drawn from the amplification of reference gene primers. The protocol was immunoSEQ multiplex PCR, while the TCRdb copy is restricted to in-frame clones and leaves out a portion. V, J and clone size were drawn from that table, and D and trimming were deduced from the DNA. This sample yields hundreds of thousands of clones, of which around 90% are seen a single time; around 1.7% belongs to the top ten. The germline V gene encodes CDR1 SGHTA and CDR2 FQGNSA. V lost 5 bases and J lost 5; bases outside the gene matches: 10. There are 15 residues in the CDR3.

The chain has TRBV7-2 and TRBJ2-7; 9 bases agree with TRBD1. Sequencing used PBMCs or T cells enriched from blood (not recorded which). This receptor was taken from a woman between 18 and 30 years old with acute COVID-19. CDR3 sequence: CASSRPGQGSHEQYF. The CDR3 DNA reads as TGTGCCAGCAGCCGCCCGGGACAGGGAAGCCACGAGCAGTACTTC.